The rows below give T cell receptor beta chains drawn from one sample of a study of early T cells in non-severe SARS-CoV-2 infection. TCRdb reprocessed the 5' RACE reads via MiXCR and lists one record per CDR3 protein. The sample records about 81,000 distinct CDR3 sequences, less than 8% being singletons. The sequencing input was whole blood. All receptors derive from an adult who was a healthcare worker with PCR-confirmed SARS-CoV-2 infection or an uninfected control (not recorded which). Both conserved end residues are part of each CDR3. The D gene is left open where the match is weak. Size values are once, few and many counts, or a class for expanded clones, and some rows have none.

>TRBJ2-1|.|.|TRBV5-1
TGCGCCAGCAGCTATGGGGGAGTAGGGGAGCAGTTCTTC
CASSYGGVGEQFF
>TRBJ2-7|TRBD1|many|TRBV11-2
TGTGCCAGCAGCTTAGGACAGGGAAATATCCACGAGCAGTACTTC
CASSLGQGNIHEQYF
>TRBJ2-7|.|.|TRBV30
TGTGCCTGGAGTGAAGGGACCTACGAGCAGTACTTC
CAWSEGTYEQYF
>TRBJ1-5|TRBD1|.|TRBV7-2
TGTGCCAGCAGCACCCCAGGGGGTCAGCCCCAGCATTTT
CASSTPGGQPQHF
>TRBJ1-2|.|many|TRBV15
TGTGCCACCAGCAGAGATCATACTAGCCGAGAAGGCTACACCTTC
CATSRDHTSREGYTF
>TRBJ2-1|.|few|TRBV20-1
TGCAGTGCTAGAGATATTGGGCGGGAATACAATGAGCAGTTCTTC
CSARDIGREYNEQFF
>TRBJ2-1|.|few|TRBV29-1
TGCAGCGTTGAAAAGGGGACCTACAATGAGCAGTTCTTC
CSVEKGTYNEQFF
>TRBJ1-2|.|few|TRBV20-1
TGCAGTGCCATACCCCTCGGGATAGGCCGATATGGCTACACCTTC
CSAIPLGIGRYGYTF
>TRBJ2-1|.|large|TRBV10-3
TGTGCCATCAGCGTAGGGAATGAGCAGTTCTTC
CAISVGNEQFF
>TRBJ1-1|.|few|TRBV4-3
TGCGCCAGCAGCCAAGCGGGGCACCCTGAAGCTTTCTTT
CASSQAGHPEAFF
>TRBJ2-7|.|many|TRBV28
TGTGCCAGCAGTTTTGGGCAGGCCACCTACGAGCAGTACTTC
CASSFGQATYEQYF
>TRBJ2-6|.|.|TRBV2
TGTGCCAGCAGTGAAACAGACTCTGGGGCCAACGTCCTGACTTTC
CASSETDSGANVLTF
>TRBJ2-6|.|many|TRBV6-5
TGTGCCAGCAGATTGGGCCATATGCGTTCTGGGGCCAACGTCCTGACTTTC
CASRLGHMRSGANVLTF
>TRBJ1-3|.|few|TRBV6-5
TGTGCCAGCAGTTACAATCCCACTAGCTCTGGAAACACCATATATTTT
CASSYNPTSSGNTIYF
>TRBJ1-1|.|few|TRBV4-3
TGCGCCAGCAGCCAAGGAGTACGGGTTAACACTGAAGCTTTCTTT
CASSQGVRVNTEAFF
>TRBJ2-3|TRBD1|.|TRBV7-8
TGTGCCAGCAGCGAACGCCCGGGACAGATAAAAGATACGCAGTATTTT
CASSERPGQIKDTQYF
>TRBJ2-3|.|.|TRBV5-1
TGCGCCAGCAGACCGGACAGCTCTAGCACAGATACGCAGTATTTT
CASRPDSSSTDTQYF
>TRBJ2-1|.|few|TRBV7-6
TGTGCCAGCAGCTCAGGGATTACCTACAATGAGCAGTTCTTC
CASSSGITYNEQFF
>TRBJ2-6|.|many|TRBV11-2
TGTGCCAGCAGCCCCCGTGGGGGATCTGGGGCCAACGTCCTGACTTTC
CASSPRGGSGANVLTF
>TRBJ2-2|TRBD2|.|TRBV27
TGTGCCAGCAGTTCTTTAGCGGGAGGGATCGGGGAGCTGTTTTTT
CASSSLAGGIGELFF
>TRBJ1-1|TRBD1|.|TRBV18
TGTGCCAGCTCACCCAAGGCTCAGGGGGAAACTTTCTTT
CASSPKAQGETFF
>TRBJ2-1|.|many|TRBV12-3/TRBV12-4
TGTGCCAGCAGCCCCGCGGGAGAGCAGTTCTTC
CASSPAGEQFF